In its sample, the clone carrying this T cell receptor (beta chain) was seen many times. Its matching antigen is unknown. The germline V gene has CDR1 MNHEY and CDR2 SVGEGT. The CDR3 covers 14 residues. With 5 bases removed from V and 3 bases from J, the gap between germline ends came to 11 bases. In TCRdb, the 5' RACE reads were re-called with MiXCR into one record per CDR3 protein. Of under 200,000 distinct CDR3 sequences in the sample, 10% to 15% are singletons; the top ten hold approximately 9.9%. This entry comes from a study of CD8 T cells in ankylosing spondylitis. Broader study findings: Reported data indicate significant enrichment of disease-linked clones within matched ankylosing spondylitis synovial fluid.

J is TRBJ1-5 and V is TRBV6-2 or TRBV6-3; D is uncertain. The sequencing input was blood, either unsorted or a sorted T cell fraction (not recorded which). The receptor was derived from a female donor with ankylosing spondylitis or in good health (not recorded which). CDR3 DNA: TGTGCCAGCAGTACACAACTTTACAATCAGCCCCAGCATTTT. Translated: CASSTQLYNQPQHF.